The 8 T cell receptor beta chains in this list originate from one sample, sequenced in a study of T cell repertoires in ileal Crohn's disease. Some clones are missing from TCRdb's copy, which holds only in-frame ones; the method was immunoSEQ multiplex PCR. The table has roughly 4,500 clones, 76% seen once. Sequencing was carried out using ileal tissue. Source of these receptors: an adult with Crohn's disease.

The CDR3 DNA sequence: TGTGCCAGCAGTGATACAGGGGGACGTCAGCCCCAGCATTTT. Its translation is CASSDTGGRQPQHF. The chain is built from TRBV2 and TRBJ1-5; 8 nucleotides match TRBD1. J was trimmed by 6 bases and V by 3 bases; bases with no gene match: 4. The CDR3 loop spans 14 amino acids. CDR1 and CDR2 from the germline V gene are SNHLY and FYNNEI.

The V gene is TRBV28, the J gene TRBJ2-7; a possible D gene is TRBD2 (7 bases). The CDR3 sequence is 14 residues long. CDR1 MDHEN and CDR2 SYDVKM come from the germline V gene. The V end lost 5 bases, the J end lost 12 bases, and 23 bases lay between the germline ends. The CDR3 reads CASSPGGGVPDRYF. The CDR3 DNA is TGTGCCAGCAGTCCCGGAGGGGGGGTTCCGGATCGGTACTTC. The variable domain in full, completed from reference TRBV28 and TRBJ2-7, reads DVKVTQSSRYLVKRTGEKVFLECVQDMDHENMFWYRQDPGLGLRLIYFSYDVKMKEKGDIPEGYSVSREKKERFSLILESASTNQTSMYLCASSPGGGVPDRYFGPGTRLTVT.

This clone was recorded a few times. The chain links TRBV7-6 to TRBJ1-5; D not certain. V was clipped by 0 bases and J by 3 bases, with 9 bases between them. CDR1 and CDR2 (germline): SGHVS, FNYEAQ. This CDR3 is 15 amino acids long. The CDR3 reads CASSLASGFNQPQHF. The CDR3 bases are TGTGCCAGCAGCTTAGCATCCGGGTTCAATCAGCCCCAGCATTTT.

This clone was recorded only once. J is TRBJ2-7 and V is TRBV18, with TRBD2 matching over 7 bases. V lost 2 bases, J lost 5 bases, and 9 bases stayed unmatched. CDR1 KGHSH and CDR2 LQKENI come from the germline V gene. The CDR3 runs 15 residues. The CDR3 nucleotides read TGTGCCAGCTCACCAGATGAGGGAGGGATCCACGAGCAGTACTTC. Translating it yields CASSPDEGGIHEQYF.

The chain links TRBV6-1 to TRBJ1-5, with D unclear. The ends were cut back, 6 bases at V and 7 bases at J, with 19 bases in the middle. This CDR3 has 15 amino acids. The V gene's germline CDR1 is MNHNS and CDR2 SASEGT. CDR3 sequence: CASRAQTGGGQPQHF. CDR3 DNA: TGTGCCAGCAGAGCCCAAACCGGAGGAGGGCAGCCCCAGCATTTT.

This chain connects TRBV10-2 to TRBJ2-6, with D tentatively TRBD1 (6 bases). V was pared by 8 bases and J by 0 bases, with 8 bases between. The CDR3 extends over 14 amino acids. Germline CDR1 reads WSHSY; CDR2 reads SAAADI. The DNA for the CDR3 is TGCGCCAGCGGGGGCAGCTCTGGGGCCAACGTCCTGACTTTC. It specifies CASGGSSGANVLTF.

This clone was counted a single time. The chain carries TRBV28 and TRBJ2-7, with TRBD2 as a possible D gene (5 bases). The germline V and J ends were trimmed by 5 bases and 11 bases, with 13 bases remaining between them. CDR3 length equals 11 residues. Germline V lookup: CDR1 MDHEN, CDR2 SYDVKM. The CDR3 sequence is CASSRGTDKYF. The CDR3, as DNA: TGTGCCAGCAGTCGGGGAACAGACAAGTACTTC.

The chain uses TRBV11-3 and TRBJ2-2; 7 nucleotides agree with TRBD1. The CDR3 covers 16 residues. The ends lost 3 bases at V and 7 bases at J; junction bases unmatched: 11. The germline CDR1 and CDR2 sequences are SGHNT and YENEEA. This chain's CDR3 is CASSFRGGVGGGELFF. In DNA form, the CDR3 reads TGTGCCAGCAGCTTCAGAGGGGGCGTGGGCGGCGGGGAGCTGTTTTTT.